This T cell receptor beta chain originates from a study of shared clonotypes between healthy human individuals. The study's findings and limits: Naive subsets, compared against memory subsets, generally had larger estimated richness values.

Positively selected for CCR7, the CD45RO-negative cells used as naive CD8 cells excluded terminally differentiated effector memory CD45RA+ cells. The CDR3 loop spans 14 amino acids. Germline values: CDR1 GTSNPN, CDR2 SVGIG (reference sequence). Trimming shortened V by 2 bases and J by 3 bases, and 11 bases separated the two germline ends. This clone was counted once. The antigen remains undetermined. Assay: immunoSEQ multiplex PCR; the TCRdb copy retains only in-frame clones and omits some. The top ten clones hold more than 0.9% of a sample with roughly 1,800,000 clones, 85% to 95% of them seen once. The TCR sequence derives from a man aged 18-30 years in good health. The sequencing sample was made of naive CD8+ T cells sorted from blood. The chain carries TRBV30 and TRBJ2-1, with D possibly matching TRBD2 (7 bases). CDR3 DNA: TGTGCCTGGAGTCTGAGGGGGGGCTACAATGAGCAGTTCTTC. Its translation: CAWSLRGGYNEQFF.